Following are 12 T cell receptor beta chains from one sample sequenced in a study of OX40 agonist ivuxolimab in advanced cancers. Assay: immunoSEQ multiplex PCR; the TCRdb copy retains only in-frame clones and omits some. The sample lists about 10,000 clones, approximately 63% seen once, with 45% to 55% in the top ten. Material: CD4+ or CD8+ T cells sorted from blood, obtained in a trial of the OX40 agonist ivuxolimab. Every receptor here comes from an adult with an advanced solid tumor such as melanoma, head and neck, liver or kidney cancer.

This clone was seen more than once but under ten times. The chain carries TRBV29-1 and TRBJ2-7, with TRBD2 matching 12 bases. This CDR3 is 15 amino acids long. Germline V lookup: CDR1 SQVTM, CDR2 ANQGSEA. Trimming took 5 bases from V and 3 from J; bases not matched to a gene: 8. The CDR3 is CSVYGLAGLSYEQYF. In DNA form, the CDR3 reads TGCAGCGTTTATGGACTAGCGGGACTCAGCTACGAGCAGTACTTC.

This chain joins TRBV28 and TRBJ2-1; 13 nucleotides line up with TRBD2. V was pared by 5 bases and J by 8 bases, with 15 bases of the junction left unmatched. CDR1 and CDR2 from the germline V gene are MDHEN and SYDVKM. The CDR3 is 18 amino acids. The CDR3 here is CASSPRTSGRVFTDEQFF. The CDR3 DNA follows: TGTGCCAGCAGTCCCCGGACTAGCGGGAGAGTTTTTACCGATGAGCAGTTCTTC.

This clone showed up just a few times. This chain uses TRBV18 with TRBJ2-7; D may be TRBD1 or TRBD2 (5 bases each). Trimming shortened V by 5 bases and J by 1 base, and 12 bases separated the two germline ends. The CDR3 covers 14 residues. CDR1 and CDR2 (germline): KGHSH, LQKENI. CDR3 sequence (DNA): TGTGCCAGCTCAGGGGGACCGCGGTCCTACGAGCAGTACTTC. Residues: CASSGGPRSYEQYF.

This clone has more than one count but fewer than ten. The J gene is TRBJ2-2, the V gene TRBV7-9, with D perhaps matching TRBD2 (5 bases). The germline V gene has CDR1 SEHNR and CDR2 FQNEAQ (reference sequence). V dropped 4 bases and J dropped 4 bases, with 19 bases sitting between them. The CDR3 spans 17 residues. The CDR3 spells CASSSSNVGVVTGELFF. The CDR3 DNA follows: TGTGCCAGCAGCTCTTCTAATGTCGGGGTGGTCACCGGGGAGCTGTTTTTT.

This sequence joins TRBV19 and TRBJ2-7, with D uncertain. Germline lookup yields CDR1 LNHDA and CDR2 SQIVND (reference sequence). V gave up 5 bases and J gave up 7 bases, with 12 bases separating them. CDR3 length: 12 amino acids. The CDR3 region has the DNA TGTGCCAGTAGTCTAGGCCTGGGGGAGCAGTACTTC. Translated, it gives CASSLGLGEQYF. Supplemented by reference TRBV19 and TRBJ2-7, the full variable domain reads DGGITQSPKYLFRKEGQNVTLSCEQNLNHDAMYWYRQDPGQGLRLIYYSQIVNDFQKGDIAEGYSVSREKKESFPLTVTSAQKNPTAFYLCASSLGLGEQYFGPGTRLTVT.

This chain uses TRBV27 with TRBJ2-1; 10 nucleotides agree with TRBD2. V gave up 6 bases and J gave up 7 bases; unmatched junction bases: 6. The CDR3 is 14 residues long. Germline CDR1 reads MNHEY; CDR2 reads SMNVEV (reference sequence). In DNA form, the CDR3 reads TGTGCCAGCAGGGGACTAGCGAATAGGAATGAGCAGTTCTTC. As protein: CASRGLANRNEQFF.

The chain recombines TRBV10-1 with TRBJ2-3; 11 bases are shared with TRBD2. The J segment lost 4 bases and the V segment lost 8 bases, leaving 5 bases of the junction unmatched. The CDR3 is 14 residues long. CDR1 is WNHNN, CDR2 SYGVQD, per germline (reference sequence). CDR3 sequence reads: CASHSGRAPDTQYF. DNA for the CDR3: TGCGCCAGCCATAGCGGGAGGGCCCCAGATACGCAGTATTTT.

This clone has more than one count but fewer than ten. This rearrangement joins TRBV7-6 to TRBJ2-7, with D perhaps matching TRBD1 or TRBD2 (5 bases each). Trimming stripped 5 bases from V and 7 bases from J, with 15 bases between. CDR1 and CDR2 (germline): SGHVS, FNYEAQ. CDR3 length: 13 amino acids. CDR3 DNA: TGTGCCAGCAGCCCTAGCCCAGGGCGAGAGCAGTACTTC. Translating it yields CASSPSPGREQYF.

The chain combines TRBV12-5 with TRBJ2-7, with D tentatively TRBD1 (5 bases). Trimming took off 0 bases at V and 2 bases at J, with 8 bases between the two ends. The CDR3 is made up of 14 amino acids. The V gene's germline CDR1 is LGHNT and CDR2 FRNRAP. CDR3 DNA sequence: TGTGCTAGTGGTTTGGTAGGGGCAGCCTACGAGCAGTACTTC. Protein product: CASGLVGAAYEQYF.

The V gene is TRBV4-1, the J gene TRBJ1-1; no definite D call. The V end lost 1 base, the J end lost 5 bases, and 14 bases lay between the germline ends. The CDR3 is made up of 15 amino acids. Germline V gives CDR1 MGHRA, CDR2 YSYEKL. The CDR3 sequence: CASSQAGGLGTEAFF. CDR3 coding DNA: TGCGCCAGCAGCCAAGCGGGTGGGTTGGGAACTGAAGCTTTCTTT.

V and J are TRBV6-4 and TRBJ2-3, with TRBD2 matching over 12 bases. Germline V gene sequence: CDR1 MRHNA, CDR2 SNTAGT. The CDR3 runs 15 residues. Trimming at V came to 3 bases and at J to 4 bases, leaving 2 bases not matched to a gene. CDR3 region: CASSELAGGSDTQYF. The DNA of the CDR3 is TGTGCCAGCAGTGAGCTAGCGGGAGGGTCAGATACGCAGTATTTT.

This clone is classed as medium-sized (0.01 to 0.1%). The V call is TRBV28, the J call TRBJ2-1, with D tentatively TRBD2 (5 bases). The V gene lost 7 bases and the J gene lost 3 bases, with 16 bases spanning the gap. The CDR3 consists of 15 residues. CDR1 MDHEN and CDR2 SYDVKM come from the germline V gene. The CDR3 loop is CASTDGAEGYNEQFF. CDR3 DNA sequence: TGTGCCAGCACCGACGGTGCCGAGGGCTACAATGAGCAGTTCTTC.